The sequence of this T cell receptor beta chain was determined in a study of circulating tumor DNA in untreated peripheral T-cell lymphoma. CDR3 length: 18 residues. Germline assignment: CDR1 MNHGY and CDR2 SAAAGT. V was pared by 2 bases and J by 0 bases, with 16 bases between. Only in-frame clones appear in the TCRdb table, and some are missing; sequencing was by immunoSEQ multiplex PCR. The repertoire consists of some 10,000 clones, with about three quarters occurring once and the leading ten covering around a third. The specimen was tumor tissue. The V and J genes are TRBV6-8 and TRBJ1-4; perhaps TRBD1 as D (5 bases). This clonotype was obtained from a human donor with peripheral T-cell lymphoma. The DNA of the CDR3 is TGTGCCAGCAGTTACCTGGGACTCTTACCCTCAACTAATGAAAAACTGTTTTTT. It encodes CASSYLGLLPSTNEKLFF.